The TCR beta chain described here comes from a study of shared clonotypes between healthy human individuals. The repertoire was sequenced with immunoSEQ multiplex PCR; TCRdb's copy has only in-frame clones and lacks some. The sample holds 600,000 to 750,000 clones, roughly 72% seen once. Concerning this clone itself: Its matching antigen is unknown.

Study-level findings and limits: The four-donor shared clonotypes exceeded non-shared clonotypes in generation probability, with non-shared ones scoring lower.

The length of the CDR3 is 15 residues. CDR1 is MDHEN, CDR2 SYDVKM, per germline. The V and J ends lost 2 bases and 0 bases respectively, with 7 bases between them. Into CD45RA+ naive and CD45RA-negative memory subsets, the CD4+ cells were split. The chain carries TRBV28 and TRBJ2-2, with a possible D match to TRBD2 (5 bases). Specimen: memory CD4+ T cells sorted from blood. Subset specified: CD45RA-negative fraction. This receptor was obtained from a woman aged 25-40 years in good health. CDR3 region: CASSLPGANTGELFF. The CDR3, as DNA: TGTGCCAGCAGTTTACCCGGGGCGAACACCGGGGAGCTGTTTTTT.